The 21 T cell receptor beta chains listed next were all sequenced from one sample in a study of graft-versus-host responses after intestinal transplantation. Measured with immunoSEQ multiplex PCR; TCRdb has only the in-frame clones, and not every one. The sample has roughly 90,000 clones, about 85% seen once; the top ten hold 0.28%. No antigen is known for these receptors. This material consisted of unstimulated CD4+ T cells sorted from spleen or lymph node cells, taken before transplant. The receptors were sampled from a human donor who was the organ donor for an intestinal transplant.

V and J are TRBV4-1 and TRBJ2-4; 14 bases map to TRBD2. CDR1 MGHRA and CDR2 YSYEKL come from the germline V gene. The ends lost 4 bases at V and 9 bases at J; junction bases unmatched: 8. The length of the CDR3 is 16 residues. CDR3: CASSPGLAGVVGIQYF. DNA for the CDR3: TGCGCCAGCAGCCCGGGACTAGCGGGAGTAGTCGGCATTCAGTACTTC.

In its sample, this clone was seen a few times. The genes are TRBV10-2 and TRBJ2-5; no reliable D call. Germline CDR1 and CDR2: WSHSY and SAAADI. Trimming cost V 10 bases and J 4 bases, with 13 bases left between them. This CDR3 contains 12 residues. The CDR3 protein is CATSIQRETQYF. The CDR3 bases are TGCGCCACCTCGATCCAGCGAGAGACCCAGTACTTC.

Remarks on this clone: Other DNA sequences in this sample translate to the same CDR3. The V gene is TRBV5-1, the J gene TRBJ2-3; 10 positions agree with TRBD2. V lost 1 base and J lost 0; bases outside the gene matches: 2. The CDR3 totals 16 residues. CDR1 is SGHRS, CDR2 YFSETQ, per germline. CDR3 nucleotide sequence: TGCGCCAGCAGCTTGCAGACTAGCGGGAGCACAGATACGCAGTATTTT. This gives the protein CASSLQTSGSTDTQYF.

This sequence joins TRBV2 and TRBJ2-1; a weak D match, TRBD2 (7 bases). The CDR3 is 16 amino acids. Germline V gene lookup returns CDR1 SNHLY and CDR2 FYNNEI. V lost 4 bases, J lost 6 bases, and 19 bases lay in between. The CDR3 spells CASSGGGQTRGNEQFF. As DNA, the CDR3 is TGTGCCAGCAGTGGGGGGGGGCAAACGCGTGGCAATGAGCAGTTCTTC.

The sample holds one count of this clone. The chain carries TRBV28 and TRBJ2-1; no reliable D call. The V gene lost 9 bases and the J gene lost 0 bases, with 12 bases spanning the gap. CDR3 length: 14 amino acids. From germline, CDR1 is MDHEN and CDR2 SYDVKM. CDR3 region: CASLTASSYNEQFF. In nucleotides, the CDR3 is TGTGCCAGTCTTACGGCTAGCTCCTACAATGAGCAGTTCTTC.

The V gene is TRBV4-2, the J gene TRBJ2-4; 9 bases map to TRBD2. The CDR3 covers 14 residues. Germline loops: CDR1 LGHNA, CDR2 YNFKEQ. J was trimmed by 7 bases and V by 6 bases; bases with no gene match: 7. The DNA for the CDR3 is TGTGCCAGCAGGGAAGCGGGAGGTTATAACATTCAGTACTTC. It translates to CASREAGGYNIQYF.

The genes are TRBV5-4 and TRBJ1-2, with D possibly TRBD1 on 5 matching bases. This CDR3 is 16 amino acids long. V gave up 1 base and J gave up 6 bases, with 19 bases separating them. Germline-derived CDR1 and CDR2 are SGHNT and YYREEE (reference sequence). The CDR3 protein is CASSLMGGRNPDGYTF. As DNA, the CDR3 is TGTGCCAGCAGCTTGATGGGGGGAAGAAATCCCGATGGCTACACCTTC.

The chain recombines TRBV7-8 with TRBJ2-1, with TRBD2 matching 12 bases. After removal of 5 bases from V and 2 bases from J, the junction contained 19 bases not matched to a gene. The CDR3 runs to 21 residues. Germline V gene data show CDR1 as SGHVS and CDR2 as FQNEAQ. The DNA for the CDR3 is TGTGCCAGCAGCGTATCCGGTCCTCGACTAGCGGGAGCGAGCCCCTACAATGAGCAGTTCTTC. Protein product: CASSVSGPRLAGASPYNEQFF.

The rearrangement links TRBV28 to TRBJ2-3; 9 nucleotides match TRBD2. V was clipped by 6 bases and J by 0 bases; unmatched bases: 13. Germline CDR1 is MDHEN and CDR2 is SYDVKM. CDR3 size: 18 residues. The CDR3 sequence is CASRLKLAGLGSTDTQYF. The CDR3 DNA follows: TGTGCCAGCAGACTAAAGCTAGCGGGACTCGGTAGCACAGATACGCAGTATTTT.

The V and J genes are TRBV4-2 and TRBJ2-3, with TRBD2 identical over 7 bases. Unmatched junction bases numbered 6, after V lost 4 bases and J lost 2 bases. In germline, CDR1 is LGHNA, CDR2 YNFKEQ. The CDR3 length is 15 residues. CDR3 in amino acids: CASSPRAGPTDTQYF. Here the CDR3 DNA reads TGTGCCAGCAGCCCCCGAGCGGGGCCCACAGATACGCAGTATTTT.

This chain's CDR3 is CASSDQSGYTF. The DNA of the CDR3 is TGTGCCAGCAGTGACCAATCTGGCTACACCTTC. The chain couples TRBV2 to TRBJ1-2; no reliable D call. V shed 3 bases and J shed 7 bases, with 6 bases lying between them. This CDR3 region has 11 residues. Germline assignment: CDR1 SNHLY and CDR2 FYNNEI.

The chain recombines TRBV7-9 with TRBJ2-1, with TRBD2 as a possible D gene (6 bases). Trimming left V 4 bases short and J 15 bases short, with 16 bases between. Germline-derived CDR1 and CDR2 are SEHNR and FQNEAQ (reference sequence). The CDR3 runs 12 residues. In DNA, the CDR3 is TGTGCCAGCAGCTCCCGGGGGTCAAAATCGTTCTTC. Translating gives CASSSRGSKSFF.

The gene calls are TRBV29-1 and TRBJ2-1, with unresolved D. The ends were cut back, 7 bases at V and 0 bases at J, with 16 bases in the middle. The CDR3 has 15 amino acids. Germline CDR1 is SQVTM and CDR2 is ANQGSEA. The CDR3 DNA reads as TGCAGCGCCCAAAAACAACTAAGCTCCTACAATGAGCAGTTCTTC. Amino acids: CSAQKQLSSYNEQFF.

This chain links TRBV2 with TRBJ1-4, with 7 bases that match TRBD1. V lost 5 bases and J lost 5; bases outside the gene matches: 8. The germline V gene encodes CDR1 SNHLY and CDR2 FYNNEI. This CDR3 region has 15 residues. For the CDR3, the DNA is TGTGCCAGCAGTTCACCACAGGGGTTGAATGAAAAACTGTTTTTT. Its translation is CASSSPQGLNEKLFF.

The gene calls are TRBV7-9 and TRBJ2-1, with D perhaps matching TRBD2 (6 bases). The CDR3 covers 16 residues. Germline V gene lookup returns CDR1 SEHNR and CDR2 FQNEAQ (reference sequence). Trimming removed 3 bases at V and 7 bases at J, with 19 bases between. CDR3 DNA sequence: TGTGCCAGCAGCTTTTCGGGGGACTGGTATCGTAATGAGCAGTTCTTC. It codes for CASSFSGDWYRNEQFF.

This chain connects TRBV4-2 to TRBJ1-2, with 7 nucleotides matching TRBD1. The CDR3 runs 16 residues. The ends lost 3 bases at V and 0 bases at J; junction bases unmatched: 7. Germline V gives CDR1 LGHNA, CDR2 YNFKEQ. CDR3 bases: TGTGCCAGCAGCCATAGGGACAGCCGCGCTAACTATGGCTACACCTTC. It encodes CASSHRDSRANYGYTF.

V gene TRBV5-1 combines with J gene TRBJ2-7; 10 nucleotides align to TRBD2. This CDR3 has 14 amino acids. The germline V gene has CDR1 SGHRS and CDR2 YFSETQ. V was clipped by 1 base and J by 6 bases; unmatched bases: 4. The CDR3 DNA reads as TGCGCCAGCAGCTTGACTAGCGGGAATTTCGAGCAGTACTTC. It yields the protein CASSLTSGNFEQYF.

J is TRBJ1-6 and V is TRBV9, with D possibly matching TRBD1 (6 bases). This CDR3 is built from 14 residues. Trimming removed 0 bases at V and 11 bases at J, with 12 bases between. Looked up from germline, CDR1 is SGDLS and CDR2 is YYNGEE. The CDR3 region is CASSVEGGATPLHF. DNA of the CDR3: TGTGCCAGCAGCGTAGAAGGGGGAGCTACACCCCTCCACTTT.

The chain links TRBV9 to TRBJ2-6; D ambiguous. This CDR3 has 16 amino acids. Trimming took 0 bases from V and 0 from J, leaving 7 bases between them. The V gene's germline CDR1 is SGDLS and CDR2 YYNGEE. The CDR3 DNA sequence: TGTGCCAGCAGCGTAGGAGTGAGCTCTGGGGCCAACGTCCTGACTTTC. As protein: CASSVGVSSGANVLTF. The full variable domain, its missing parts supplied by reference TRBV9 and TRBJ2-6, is DSGVTQTPKHLITATGQRVTLRCSPRSGDLSVYWYQQSLDQGLQFLIQYYNGEERAKGNILERFSAQQFPDLHSELNLSSLELGDSALYFCASSVGVSSGANVLTFGAGSRLTVL.

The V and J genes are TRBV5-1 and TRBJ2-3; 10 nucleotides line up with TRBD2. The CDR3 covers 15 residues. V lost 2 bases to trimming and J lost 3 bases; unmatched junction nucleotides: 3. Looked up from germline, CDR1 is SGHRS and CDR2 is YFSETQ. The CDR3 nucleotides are TGCGCCAGCAGCTTAGCGGGAGGGGTAACAGATACGCAGTATTTT. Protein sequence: CASSLAGGVTDTQYF.

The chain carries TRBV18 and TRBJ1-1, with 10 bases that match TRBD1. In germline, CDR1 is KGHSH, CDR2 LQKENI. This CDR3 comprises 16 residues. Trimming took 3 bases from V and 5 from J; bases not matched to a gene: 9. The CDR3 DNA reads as TGTGCCAGCTCACCCACCGGGACAGGGGTCGAGACTGAAGCTTTCTTT. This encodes CASSPTGTGVETEAFF.